A selection of T cell receptor beta chains follows, all from one sample in a study of blood T cell repertoires in COVID-19. TCRdb keeps only in-frame clones here, not all; method: immunoSEQ multiplex PCR. Of about 45,000 clones listed, roughly 87% are singletons. Sequences were obtained from peripheral blood. The receptors were gathered from a human donor in a cohort sampled during active COVID-19. Each CDR3 is given with its conserved first and last residue. A D gene is named only where the DNA matches it firmly. Clone size appears in some rows only: once, few, many, or a class for an expanded clone.

v_gene: TRBV7-9; abundance: .; d_gene: .; len: 15; j_gene: TRBJ2-3; CDR3nt: TGTGCCAGCAGCGCCCGACGGGGGAGGACAGATACGCAGTATTTT; CDR3aa: CASSARRGRTDTQYF
v_gene: TRBV13; abundance: .; d_gene: TRBD2; len: 16; j_gene: TRBJ2-1; CDR3nt: TGTGCCAGCAGAGGTCGTCTAGCGGGAGGGGGTAATGAGCAGTTCTTC; CDR3aa: CASRGRLAGGGNEQFF
v_gene: TRBV28; abundance: .; d_gene: .; len: 14; j_gene: TRBJ2-7; CDR3nt: TGTGCCAGCAGGCCAACGGGAGCCGTTGGAGAGCAGTACTTC; CDR3aa: CASRPTGAVGEQYF
v_gene: TRBV7-2; abundance: few; d_gene: TRBD2; len: 17; j_gene: TRBJ2-2; CDR3nt: TGTGCCAGCACCCCTACTAGCGGGAGTTTTGTGACCGGGGAGCTGTTTTTT; CDR3aa: CASTPTSGSFVTGELFF
v_gene: TRBV3-1/TRBV3-2; abundance: .; d_gene: .; len: 13; j_gene: TRBJ1-2; CDR3nt: TGTGCCAGCAGCCCAGGGTGGTCAGATGGCTACACCTTC; CDR3aa: CASSPGWSDGYTF
v_gene: TRBV6-5; abundance: .; d_gene: .; len: 13; j_gene: TRBJ2-3; CDR3nt: TGTGCCAGCACCCCAAAACGGTGGGGAGCGCAGTATTTT; CDR3aa: CASTPKRWGAQYF
v_gene: TRBV9; abundance: .; d_gene: TRBD1; len: 15; j_gene: TRBJ1-5; CDR3nt: TGTGCCAGCAGCCCAAGACAGGGGGTTAATCAGCCCCAGCATTTT; CDR3aa: CASSPRQGVNQPQHF
v_gene: TRBV7-2; abundance: .; d_gene: TRBD1; len: 16; j_gene: TRBJ1-3; CDR3nt: TGTGCCAGCAGCGTCCGACAGGGGGCCGCAGGAAACACCATATATTTT; CDR3aa: CASSVRQGAAGNTIYF
v_gene: TRBV5-6; abundance: .; d_gene: TRBD1; len: 15; j_gene: TRBJ2-7; CDR3nt: TGTGCCAGCAGCTTGGGGGGACAGGGGGCCTACGAGCAGTACTTC; CDR3aa: CASSLGGQGAYEQYF
v_gene: TRBV7-2; abundance: .; d_gene: TRBD2; len: 17; j_gene: TRBJ2-2; CDR3nt: TGTGCCAGCAGCTTAGTAGGCGGGAGGGCCGGGACCGGGGAGCTGTTTTTT; CDR3aa: CASSLVGGRAGTGELFF
v_gene: TRBV4-3; abundance: .; d_gene: .; len: 13; j_gene: TRBJ1-2; CDR3nt: TGCGCCAGCAGCCAAGATCGACAAAAGAGCTACACCTTC; CDR3aa: CASSQDRQKSYTF
v_gene: TRBV6-5; abundance: .; d_gene: .; len: 13; j_gene: TRBJ2-3; CDR3nt: TGTGCCAGCAGTTTCCGGTTGGCAGATACGCAGTATTTT; CDR3aa: CASSFRLADTQYF
v_gene: TRBV11-2; abundance: .; d_gene: .; len: 15; j_gene: TRBJ2-7; CDR3nt: TGTGCCAGCAGCCCCGAGGCCTCTACCCCTCACGAGCAGTACTTC; CDR3aa: CASSPEASTPHEQYF
v_gene: TRBV28; abundance: .; d_gene: TRBD1; len: 13; j_gene: TRBJ1-4; CDR3nt: TGTGCCAGCAGAATCGACAGGGATGCAAAACTGTTTTTT; CDR3aa: CASRIDRDAKLFF
v_gene: TRBV11-2; abundance: few; d_gene: TRBD2; len: 16; j_gene: TRBJ2-7; CDR3nt: TGTGCCAGCAGCCCTCGGACTAGCGGAGGCCTCTACGAGCAGTACTTC; CDR3aa: CASSPRTSGGLYEQYF
v_gene: TRBV19; abundance: .; d_gene: .; len: 13; j_gene: TRBJ2-1; CDR3nt: TGTGCCAGTAGTATTCGGCACACGGGTGAGCAGTTCTTC; CDR3aa: CASSIRHTGEQFF
v_gene: TRBV5-5; abundance: .; d_gene: TRBD1; len: 13; j_gene: TRBJ2-7; CDR3nt: TGTGCCAGCAGTCTGACAGGGGGCTACGAGCAGTACTTC; CDR3aa: CASSLTGGYEQYF
v_gene: TRBV19; abundance: medium-sized; d_gene: TRBD1; len: 13; j_gene: TRBJ1-1; CDR3nt: TGTGCCAGTAGTATCAGGGGGGACACTGAAGCTTTCTTT; CDR3aa: CASSIRGDTEAFF
v_gene: TRBV7-2; abundance: .; d_gene: .; len: 13; j_gene: TRBJ1-5; CDR3nt: TGTGCCAGCAGCTTTGAGGATATACAGCCCCAGCATTTT; CDR3aa: CASSFEDIQPQHF
v_gene: TRBV20-1; abundance: few; d_gene: .; len: 13; j_gene: TRBJ1-1; CDR3nt: TGCAGTGCTAGTCCCCCCGGGGACACTGAAGCTTTCTTT; CDR3aa: CSASPPGDTEAFF
v_gene: TRBV10-3; abundance: .; d_gene: TRBD1; len: 14; j_gene: TRBJ1-1; CDR3nt: TGTGCCATCAGTGTGACAGGGGCGAACACTGAAGCTTTCTTT; CDR3aa: CAISVTGANTEAFF
v_gene: TRBV30; abundance: once; d_gene: .; len: 13; j_gene: TRBJ2-3; CDR3nt: TGTGCCTGGAGTGTCGCGGTTGAGGATACGCAGTATTTT; CDR3aa: CAWSVAVEDTQYF
v_gene: TRBV4-2; abundance: .; d_gene: TRBD2; len: 16; j_gene: TRBJ2-5; CDR3nt: TGTGCCAGCAGCCAAGGGCCAGCGGGAGGGGAAGAGACCCAGTACTTC; CDR3aa: CASSQGPAGGEETQYF
v_gene: TRBV28; abundance: once; d_gene: TRBD2; len: 15; j_gene: TRBJ2-7; CDR3nt: TGTGCCGCCCGCGCTCTAGCGGGCGGCTCCTACGAGCAGTACTTC; CDR3aa: CAARALAGGSYEQYF
v_gene: TRBV28; abundance: few; d_gene: .; len: 11; j_gene: TRBJ2-7; CDR3nt: TGTGCCAGCAGTTTTGCGTACGAGCAGTACTTC; CDR3aa: CASSFAYEQYF
v_gene: TRBV5-1; abundance: .; d_gene: TRBD1; len: 15; j_gene: TRBJ1-4; CDR3nt: TGCGCCAGCAGTAAGGAGGGACAGGGAGGAGAAAAACTGTTTTTT; CDR3aa: CASSKEGQGGEKLFF
v_gene: TRBV6-5; abundance: .; d_gene: .; len: 15; j_gene: TRBJ1-5; CDR3nt: TGTGCCAGCTCATGGGCTCCGACGGGGGATCAGCCCCAGCATTTT; CDR3aa: CASSWAPTGDQPQHF
v_gene: TRBV19; abundance: .; d_gene: .; len: 14; j_gene: TRBJ1-1; CDR3nt: TGTGCCAGTAGTCCGGCCGTAGGAGGCACTGAAGCTTTCTTT; CDR3aa: CASSPAVGGTEAFF
v_gene: TRBV14; abundance: .; d_gene: .; len: 15; j_gene: TRBJ1-2; CDR3nt: TGTGCCAGCAGCCAAGCGGACAGTTGGACCTATGGCTACACCTTC; CDR3aa: CASSQADSWTYGYTF
v_gene: TRBV25-1; abundance: once; d_gene: .; len: 13; j_gene: TRBJ2-7; CDR3nt: TGTGCCAGCAGGCTGGGGGGAGCCTACGAGCAGTACTTC; CDR3aa: CASRLGGAYEQYF
v_gene: TRBV18; abundance: once; d_gene: TRBD2; len: 14; j_gene: TRBJ2-7; CDR3nt: TGTGCCAGCTCGCGGACTAGCGGGAGGGCCGAGCAGTACTTC; CDR3aa: CASSRTSGRAEQYF
v_gene: TRBV11-2; abundance: .; d_gene: TRBD2; len: 15; j_gene: TRBJ2-7; CDR3nt: TGTGCCAGCAGCTTAACGGCTAGCGGGGACTACGAGCAGTACTTC; CDR3aa: CASSLTASGDYEQYF
v_gene: TRBV11-3; abundance: .; d_gene: .; len: 13; j_gene: TRBJ2-2; CDR3nt: TGTGCCAGTGGGGCCAAGTACACCGGGGAGCTGTTTTTT; CDR3aa: CASGAKYTGELFF
v_gene: TRBV30; abundance: once; d_gene: TRBD1; len: 15; j_gene: TRBJ1-1; CDR3nt: TGTGCCTGGAGGGAAACAGGGGGCGAAGGCACTGAAGCTTTCTTT; CDR3aa: CAWRETGGEGTEAFF
v_gene: TRBV27; abundance: .; d_gene: TRBD1; len: 11; j_gene: TRBJ1-4; CDR3nt: TGTGCCAGCAGGGCCGGGACAGGGGATGGTTTT; CDR3aa: CASRAGTGDGF
v_gene: TRBV4-2; abundance: .; d_gene: .; len: 15; j_gene: TRBJ2-4; CDR3nt: TGTGCCAGCAGAATTTCTGGGGGGTTTGGATACATTCAGTACTTC; CDR3aa: CASRISGGFGYIQYF
v_gene: TRBV24-1; abundance: .; d_gene: .; len: 16; j_gene: TRBJ2-3; CDR3nt: TGTGCCACCAGTTCCAGGGCTAGTCTTAGCACAGATACGCAGTATTTT; CDR3aa: CATSSRASLSTDTQYF
v_gene: TRBV27; abundance: .; d_gene: TRBD1; len: 15; j_gene: TRBJ1-2; CDR3nt: TGTGCCAGCAGCCTCCGGACAGGGTTTCCTATTAGCTACACCTTC; CDR3aa: CASSLRTGFPISYTF
v_gene: TRBV29-1; abundance: .; d_gene: .; len: 13; j_gene: TRBJ2-5; CDR3nt: TGCAGCGTAGGAGGGGCGGGGGCAGAGACCCAGTACTTC; CDR3aa: CSVGGAGAETQYF